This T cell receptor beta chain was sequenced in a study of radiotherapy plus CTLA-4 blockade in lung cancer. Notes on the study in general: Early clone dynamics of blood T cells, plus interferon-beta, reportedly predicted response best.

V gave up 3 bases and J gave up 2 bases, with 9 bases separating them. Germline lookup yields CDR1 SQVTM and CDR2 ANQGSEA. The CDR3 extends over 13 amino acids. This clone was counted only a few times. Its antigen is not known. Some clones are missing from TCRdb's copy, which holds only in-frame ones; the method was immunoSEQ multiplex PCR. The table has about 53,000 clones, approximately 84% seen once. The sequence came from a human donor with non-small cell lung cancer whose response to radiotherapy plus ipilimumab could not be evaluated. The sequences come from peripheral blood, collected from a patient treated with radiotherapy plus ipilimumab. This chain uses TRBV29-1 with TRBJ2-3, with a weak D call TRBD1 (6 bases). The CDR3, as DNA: TGCAGCGTTGACGGACAGTACACAGATACGCAGTATTTT. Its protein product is CSVDGQYTDTQYF.